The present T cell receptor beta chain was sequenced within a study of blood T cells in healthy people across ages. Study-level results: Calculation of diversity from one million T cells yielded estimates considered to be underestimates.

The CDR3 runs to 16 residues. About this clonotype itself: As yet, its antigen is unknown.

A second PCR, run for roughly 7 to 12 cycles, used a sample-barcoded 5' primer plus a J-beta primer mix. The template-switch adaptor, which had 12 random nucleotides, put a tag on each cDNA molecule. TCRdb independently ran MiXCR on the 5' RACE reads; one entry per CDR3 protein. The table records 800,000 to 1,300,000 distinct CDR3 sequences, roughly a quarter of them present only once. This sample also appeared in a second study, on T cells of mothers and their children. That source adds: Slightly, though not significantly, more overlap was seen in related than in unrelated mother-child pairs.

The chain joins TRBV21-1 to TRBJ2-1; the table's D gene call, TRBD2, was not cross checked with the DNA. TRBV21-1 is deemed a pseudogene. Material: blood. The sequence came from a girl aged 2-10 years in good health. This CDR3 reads CASSKVAGGGGNEQFF. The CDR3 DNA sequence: TGTGCCAGCAGCAAAGTGGCGGGAGGTGGCGGCAATGAGCAGTTCTTC.